This T cell receptor (beta chain) was found in a study of T cell repertoires in cytomegalovirus infection. CDR3 length: 16 amino acids. V shed 2 bases and J 3 bases; nucleotides not matched to a gene: 5. Germline CDR1 is KGHSH and CDR2 is LQKENI. MiXCR, run by TCRdb on the reads, gives a single entry per CDR3 protein. The sample lists about 700,000 distinct CDR3 sequences, 33% seen once, with roughly 18% in the top ten. In this sample, this clonotype turned up a few times. Its antigen is unidentified. The V call is TRBV18, the J call TRBJ2-4; TRBD1 aligns across 9 bases. This clonotype was obtained from a human donor in good health (CMV status not recorded). Some clones in this sample may be carry-over from other donors' samples. The input for sequencing was cultured PBMCs, taken from culture after CMV antigen stimulation. Here the CDR3 DNA reads TGTGCCAGCTCACCATACAGGGGGCTAGGCAAAAACATTCAGTACTTC. Encoded protein: CASSPYRGLGKNIQYF.